This T cell receptor (beta chain) was observed in a study of naive CD8 T cells in extremely preterm neonates. Study outcomes and limitations: The authors flagged variable productive template counts in preterm samples. Compared with older groups, preterm CDR3s were shorter, with fewer N additions and less trimming. CDR3 nucleotide sharing was 2.5% to 3% in preterm, about 0.4% term, around 0.033% children, about 0.01% adults.

The CDR3 sequence is 13 residues long. Trimming took off 0 bases at V and 10 bases at J, with 10 bases between the two ends. The germline gives CDR1 PRHDT, CDR2 FYEKMQ (reference sequence). Regarding this clone: Its target is not known.

Profiling relied on immunoSEQ multiplex PCR, and the TCRdb table lists in-frame clones only, not all of them. The table shows about 5,100 clones, with 95% to 98% occurring only once. Sorted cells: live naive CD8+ T cells, CD45RA+CCR7+, Annexin V-negative. The source of this sequence is a human donor in good health. V gene TRBV13 combines with J gene TRBJ2-1, with TRBD1 as a possible D gene (5 bases). The sample taken for sequencing was naive CD8+ T cells from blood. CDR3 bases: TGTGCCAGCAGCTTAGGGGAAACAGGAGAGCAGTTCTTC. Protein product: CASSLGETGEQFF.